This T cell receptor (beta chain) was captured by sequencing in a study of shared clonotypes between healthy human individuals (dated by TCRdb to about 2020). Notes on the research overall: The cohort included a few men and a couple of women between 18 and 49 years of age. Per donor, three plates each were used for CD4 naive and CD4 memory, two for CD8 naive, and one for CD8 memory. To estimate repertoire size and how much clonotype sharing occurs between individuals, the study deeply sequenced the blood TCR repertoires of several healthy adults. Different laboratories and diverse techniques were used to prepare libraries and sequence TCR repertoires, to increase sequencing depth and limit assay-specific biases. Leukapheresis yielded between about 0.9 and 9.5 billion PBMCs per donor. What the authors observed across the whole study: Based on pairwise subsampling, the degree of clonotype sharing among donors was expected to be affected by sequencing depth. Estimated clonotype richness was generally larger for naive than for memory subsets. Because the study included only a small number of donors, the genetic and exposure-history diversity represented was limited. Clonotypes shared by all four sorted-subset donors showed higher generation probabilities than non-shared clonotypes. Sampling was limited to blood, and TCR repertoires in tissue likely differ from TCR repertoires in blood. Even with the large sequencing depth, rarefaction of the sorted-subset datasets indicated that sequencing was incomplete. When a handful of donors were compared, the shared fraction of clonotypes was roughly 4.8% for naive CD4, about 4% for naive CD8, 2.3% for memory CD4, and around 0.4% for memory CD8.

This clone showed up just once. The clone's antigen remains unknown. No much larger clonotype is one base removed from it; base qualities were not supplied. TCR CDR3 regions were amplified from genomic DNA by multiplex PCR using the deep immunoSEQ assay. Extracted genomic DNA from each cell subset was distributed evenly across all wells of several immunoSEQ 96-well plates, and each plate was treated as a replicate. For sorted subsets, each replicate PCR was loaded with about 200 ng genomic DNA, equivalent to 25,000 to 30,000 T cell genomes. Purified libraries were quantified with a Qubit 3.0 fluorometer, sized on a Bioanalyzer 2100, and re-quantified with the KAPA Library Quantification kit. Each immunoSEQ 96-well plate was sequenced on its own single-read 150-cycle Illumina NextSeq 550 flow cell. The paper's processing steps were these. Because the immunoSEQ output included only junctional sequences and no quality scores, the filtering could not be the same as the filtering used for full-length reads. Sequences were annotated with PyIR, a Python wrapper for IgBLAST v1.9, and V/J genes and CDR3 were assigned using IMGT germline references. Reads with weak V/J assignments (E-value above 1e-6), missing CDR3, stop codons, out-of-frame junctions, or ambiguous translated residues were removed. V3J clonotypes were defined as sequences sharing the same inferred V gene, J gene, and CDR3 amino acid sequence. Percentage overlap between repertoires was computed as shared unique clonotypes divided by the size of the smaller repertoire. Three approaches were used to assess repertoire richness: RTK rarefaction, the Chao1 estimator, and Recon v2.1 estimates of unobserved clonotypes. Generation probabilities for all TCRbeta clonotypes obtained by the gDNA method from several donors were computed using OLGA. The table was pulled from immuneACCESS by TCRdb, which kept in-frame rearrangements only. Such tables lose some clones; where checked, under half of the loss comes from unresolved V genes, and the rest has no known cause. That table gives V, J and clone size, and the DNA gave D and trimming. The sample table holds about 1 million clones, of which more than 60% were seen once. Jointly, the top ten make up nearly 1.5% of the sample.

The donors were healthy, HIV-negative adults who had no recently reported acute infections or vaccinations. All donors were Caucasian adults living in Nashville, Tennessee, USA. Magnetic negative selection was used to enrich CD4+ T cells, after which naive cells were positively selected on CD45RA and the negative fraction became the memory subset. Blood was collected by leukapheresis, and PBMCs were isolated by Ficoll-Histopaque density gradient centrifugation and then cryopreserved in liquid nitrogen vapor phase. Analytical flow cytometry was used to check the purity and quantity of every magnetically sorted T cell population. Each sorted fraction had its genomic DNA isolated and then quantified by UV absorbance on a Nanodrop 2000c. Cut back by 4 bases and 2 bases, the V and J ends lie 20 bases apart. For CDR1 and CDR2, the germline V gene (reference sequence) lists MNHEY and SMNVEV. From the cysteine up to the phenylalanine, the CDR3 has a length of 18 residues. Of all the DNA, just the CDR3 is kept, 54 bases in frame from base 1.

The rearranged segments are TRBV27 and TRBJ1-4, with the identity of the D gene unclear. This TCR was recovered from a man younger than 35 in good health. The specimen sequenced was memory CD4+ T cells sorted from blood. The cell subset or site label corresponds to: CD45RA-negative fraction. The CDR3 region reads CASSYYYPRGNTNEKLFF. The base sequence is TGTGCCAGCAGTTACTACTATCCGCGCGGGAATACTAATGAAAAACTGTTTTTT.